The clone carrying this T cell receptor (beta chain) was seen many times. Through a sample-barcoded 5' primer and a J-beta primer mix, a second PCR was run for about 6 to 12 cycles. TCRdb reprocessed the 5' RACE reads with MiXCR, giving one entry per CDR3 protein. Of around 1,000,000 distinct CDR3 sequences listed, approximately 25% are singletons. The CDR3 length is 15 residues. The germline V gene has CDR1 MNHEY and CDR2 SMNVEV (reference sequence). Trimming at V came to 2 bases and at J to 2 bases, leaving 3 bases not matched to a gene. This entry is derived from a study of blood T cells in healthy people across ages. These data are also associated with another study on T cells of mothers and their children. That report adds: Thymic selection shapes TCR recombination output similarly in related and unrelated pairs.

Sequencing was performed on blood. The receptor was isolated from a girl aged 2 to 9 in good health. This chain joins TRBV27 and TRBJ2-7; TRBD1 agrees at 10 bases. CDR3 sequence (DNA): TGTGCCAGCAGTTTAGGACAGGGGGTCACCTACGAGCAGTACTTC. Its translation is CASSLGQGVTYEQYF.